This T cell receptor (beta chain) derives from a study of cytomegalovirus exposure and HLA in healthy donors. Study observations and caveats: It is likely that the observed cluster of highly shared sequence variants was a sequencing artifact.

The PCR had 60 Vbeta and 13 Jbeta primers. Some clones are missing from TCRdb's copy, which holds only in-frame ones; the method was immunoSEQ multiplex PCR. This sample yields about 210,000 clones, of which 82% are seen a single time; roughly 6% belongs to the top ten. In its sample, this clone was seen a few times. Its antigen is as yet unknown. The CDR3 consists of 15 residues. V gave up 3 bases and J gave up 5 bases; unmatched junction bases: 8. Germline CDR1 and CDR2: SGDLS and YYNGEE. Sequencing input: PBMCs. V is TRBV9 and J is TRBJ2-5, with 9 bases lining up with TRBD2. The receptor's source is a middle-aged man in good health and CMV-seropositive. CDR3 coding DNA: TGTGCCAGCAGCGCCGCTATAGCGGGAGTGGAGACCCAGTACTTC. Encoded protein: CASSAAIAGVETQYF.